The rows below give T cell receptor beta chains drawn from one sample of a study of T cell changes during pregnancy in multiple sclerosis. The table came from immunoSEQ multiplex PCR; TCRdb's copy has only in-frame clones and leaves some out. The sample lists 39,000 or so clones; about nine tenths were seen once. The specimen was CD8+ T cells from peripheral blood mononuclear cells, collected in the first trimester of pregnancy. The receptors stem from a female donor with multiple sclerosis, enrolled in a pregnancy study. CDR3s leave out the opening cysteine and the closing phenylalanine or tryptophan.

>TRBJ1-5|TRBV5-8
ASSVRGNSNQPQH
>TRBJ2-7|TRBV19
ASSWTSGSYEQY
>TRBJ2-1|TRBV14
ASSQDGWGRGNEQF
>TRBJ2-7|TRBV25-1
ASSERGATYEQY
>TRBJ1-5|TRBV7-9
ASSSWTEKNQPQH
>TRBJ1-2|TRBV9
ASRTGETENYGYT
>TRBJ2-7|TRBV29-1
SVEEMGRGYEQY
>TRBJ1-4|TRBV4-2
ASSQGDRESEKLF
>TRBJ2-7|TRBV6-1
ASSEGGTGGRRDEQY
>TRBJ2-1|TRBV10-3
ATTPGTSGSPVGNEQF
>TRBJ2-3|TRBV7-6
ASSSYTDTQY
>TRBJ2-3|TRBV6-1
ASSELLAGGSDTQY
>TRBJ2-7|TRBV5-4
ASSFRDYPYEQY